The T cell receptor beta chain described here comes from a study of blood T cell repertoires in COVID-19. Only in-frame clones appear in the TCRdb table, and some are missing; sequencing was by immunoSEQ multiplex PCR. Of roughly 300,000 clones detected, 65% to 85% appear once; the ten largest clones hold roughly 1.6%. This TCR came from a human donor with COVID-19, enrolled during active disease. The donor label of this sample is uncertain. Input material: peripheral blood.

This CDR3 reads CASSKGLSGRTQTDTQYF. In DNA form, the CDR3 reads TGCGCCAGCAGTAAGGGATTGAGCGGGAGAACCCAAACAGATACGCAGTATTTT. The chain recombines TRBV5-1 with TRBJ2-3; 8 bases line up with TRBD2. Germline V gene lookup returns CDR1 SGHRS and CDR2 YFSETQ. The CDR3 extends over 18 amino acids. V lost 5 bases, J lost 3 bases, and 17 bases stayed unmatched.